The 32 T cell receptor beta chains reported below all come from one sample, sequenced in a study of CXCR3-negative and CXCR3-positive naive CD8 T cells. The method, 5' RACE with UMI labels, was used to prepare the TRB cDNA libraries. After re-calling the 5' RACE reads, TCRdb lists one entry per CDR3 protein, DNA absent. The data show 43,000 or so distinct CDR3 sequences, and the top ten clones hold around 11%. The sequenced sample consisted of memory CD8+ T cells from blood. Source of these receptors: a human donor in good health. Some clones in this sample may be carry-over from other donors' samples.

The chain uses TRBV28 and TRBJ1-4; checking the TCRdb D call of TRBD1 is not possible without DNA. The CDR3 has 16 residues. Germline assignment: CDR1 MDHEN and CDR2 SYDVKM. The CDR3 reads CASSSLDSPGSEKLFF.

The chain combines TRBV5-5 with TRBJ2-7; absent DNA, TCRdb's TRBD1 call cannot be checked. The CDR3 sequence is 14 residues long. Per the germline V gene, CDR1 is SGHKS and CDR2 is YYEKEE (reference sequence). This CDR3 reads CASSAGQTRYEQYF. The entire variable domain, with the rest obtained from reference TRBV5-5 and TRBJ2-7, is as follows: DAGVTQSPTHLIKTRGQQVTLRCSPISGHKSVSWYQQVLGQGPQFIFQYYEKEERGRGNFPDRFSARQFPNYSSELNVNALLLGDSALYLCASSAGQTRYEQYFGPGTRLTVT.

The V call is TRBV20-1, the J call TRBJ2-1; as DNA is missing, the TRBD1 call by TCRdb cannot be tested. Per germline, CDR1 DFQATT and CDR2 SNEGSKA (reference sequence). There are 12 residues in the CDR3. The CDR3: CSADRDDSEQFF.

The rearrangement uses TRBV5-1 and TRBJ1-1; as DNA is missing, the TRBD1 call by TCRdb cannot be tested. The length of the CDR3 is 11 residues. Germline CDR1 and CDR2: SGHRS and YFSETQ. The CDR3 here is CASSAWGEAFF.

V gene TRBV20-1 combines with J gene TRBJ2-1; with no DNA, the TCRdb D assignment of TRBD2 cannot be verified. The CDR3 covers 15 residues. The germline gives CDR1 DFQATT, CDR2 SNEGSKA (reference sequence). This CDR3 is CSAHPLAGGHNEQFF.

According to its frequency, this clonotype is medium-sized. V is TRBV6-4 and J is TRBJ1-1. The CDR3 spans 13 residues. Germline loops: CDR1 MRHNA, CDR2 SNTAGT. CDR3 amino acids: CASSDSANTEAFF.

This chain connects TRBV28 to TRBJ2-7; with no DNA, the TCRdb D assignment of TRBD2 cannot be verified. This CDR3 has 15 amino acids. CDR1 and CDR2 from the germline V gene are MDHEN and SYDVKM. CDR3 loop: CASSTRTSGAYEQYF.

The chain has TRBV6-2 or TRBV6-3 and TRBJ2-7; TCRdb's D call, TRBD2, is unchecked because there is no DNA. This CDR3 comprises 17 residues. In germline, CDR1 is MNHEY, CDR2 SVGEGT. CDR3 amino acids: CASSYSTLAGGPREQYF.

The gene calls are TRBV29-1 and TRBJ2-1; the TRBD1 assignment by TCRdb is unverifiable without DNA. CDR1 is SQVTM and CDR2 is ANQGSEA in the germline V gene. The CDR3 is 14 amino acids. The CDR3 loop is CSVPRGGGNNEQFF.

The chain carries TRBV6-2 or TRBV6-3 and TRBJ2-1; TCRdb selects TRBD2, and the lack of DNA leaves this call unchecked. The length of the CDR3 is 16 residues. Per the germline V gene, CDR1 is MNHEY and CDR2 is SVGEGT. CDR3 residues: CASSYSLAGGENEQFF.

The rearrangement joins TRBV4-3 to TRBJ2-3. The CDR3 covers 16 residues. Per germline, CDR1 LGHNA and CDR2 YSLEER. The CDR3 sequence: CASSQDLGGGGDTQYF.

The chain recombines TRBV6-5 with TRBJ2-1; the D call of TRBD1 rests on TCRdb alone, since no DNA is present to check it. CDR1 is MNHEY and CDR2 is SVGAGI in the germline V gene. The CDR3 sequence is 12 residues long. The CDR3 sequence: CASTPGGNEQFF.

The CDR3 region is CSVGDLRGSSSTDTQYF. The chain combines TRBV29-1 with TRBJ2-3; the D call from TCRdb, TRBD2, cannot be confirmed without DNA. The length of the CDR3 is 17 residues. The germline V gene has CDR1 SQVTM and CDR2 ANQGSEA.

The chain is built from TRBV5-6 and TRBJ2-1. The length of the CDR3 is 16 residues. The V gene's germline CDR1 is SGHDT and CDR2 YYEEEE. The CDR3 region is CASSTFELRSYNEQFF. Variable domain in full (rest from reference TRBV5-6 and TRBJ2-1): DAGVTQSPTHLIKTRGQQVTLRCSPKSGHDTVSWYQQALGQGPQFIFQYYEEEERQRGNFPDRFSGHQFPNYSSELNVNALLLGDSALYLCASSTFELRSYNEQFFGPGTRLTVL.

This chain's CDR3 is CASSQEGQSSYEQYF. The chain has TRBV4-2 and TRBJ2-7; the D call from TCRdb, TRBD2, cannot be confirmed without DNA. Germline CDR1 is LGHNA and CDR2 is YNFKEQ. This CDR3 has 15 residues.

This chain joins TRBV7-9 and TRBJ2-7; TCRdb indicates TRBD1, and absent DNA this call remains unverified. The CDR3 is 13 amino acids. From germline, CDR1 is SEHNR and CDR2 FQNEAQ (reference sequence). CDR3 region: CASATGVSHEQYF.

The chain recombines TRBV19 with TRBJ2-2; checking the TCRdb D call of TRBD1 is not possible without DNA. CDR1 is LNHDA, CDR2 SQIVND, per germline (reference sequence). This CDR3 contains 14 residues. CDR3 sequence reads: CASTLQGNTGELFF.

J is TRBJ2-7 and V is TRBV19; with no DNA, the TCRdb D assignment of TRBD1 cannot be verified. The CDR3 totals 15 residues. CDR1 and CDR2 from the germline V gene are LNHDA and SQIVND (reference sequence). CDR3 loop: CASSARDRSVYEQYF.

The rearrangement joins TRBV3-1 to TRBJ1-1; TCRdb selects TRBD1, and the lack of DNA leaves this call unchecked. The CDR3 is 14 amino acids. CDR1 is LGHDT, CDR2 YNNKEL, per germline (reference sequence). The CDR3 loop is CASSQWTGDTEAFF.

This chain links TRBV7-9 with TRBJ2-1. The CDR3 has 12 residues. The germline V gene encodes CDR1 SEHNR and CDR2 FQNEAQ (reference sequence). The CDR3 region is CASSWVTNEQFF.

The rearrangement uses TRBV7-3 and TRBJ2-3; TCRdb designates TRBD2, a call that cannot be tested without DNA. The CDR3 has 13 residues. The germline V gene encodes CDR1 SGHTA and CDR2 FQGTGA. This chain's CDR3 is CASSSTRIPRQYF.

CDR3 residues: CSVESKSSYEQYF. The V call is TRBV29-1, the J call TRBJ2-7. The CDR3 extends over 13 amino acids. Germline V gene sequence: CDR1 SQVTM, CDR2 ANQGSEA.

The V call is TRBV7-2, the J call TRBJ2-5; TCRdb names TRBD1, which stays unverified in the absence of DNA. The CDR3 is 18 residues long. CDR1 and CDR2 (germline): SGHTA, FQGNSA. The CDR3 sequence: CASSRYGRGQGLWETQYF.

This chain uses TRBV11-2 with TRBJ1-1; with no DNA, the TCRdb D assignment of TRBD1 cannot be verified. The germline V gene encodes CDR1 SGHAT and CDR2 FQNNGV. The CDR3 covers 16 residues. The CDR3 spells CASSQKFGTKNTEAFF. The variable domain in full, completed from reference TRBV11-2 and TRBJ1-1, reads EAGVAQSPRYKIIEKRQSVAFWCNPISGHATLYWYQQILGQGPKLLIQFQNNGVVDDSQLPKDRFSAERLKGVDSTLKIQPAKLEDSAVYLCASSQKFGTKNTEAFFGQGTRLTVV.

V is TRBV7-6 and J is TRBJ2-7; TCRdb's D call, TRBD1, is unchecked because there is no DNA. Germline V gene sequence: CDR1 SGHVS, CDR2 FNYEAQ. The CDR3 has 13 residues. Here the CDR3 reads CASSPGPSYEQYF.

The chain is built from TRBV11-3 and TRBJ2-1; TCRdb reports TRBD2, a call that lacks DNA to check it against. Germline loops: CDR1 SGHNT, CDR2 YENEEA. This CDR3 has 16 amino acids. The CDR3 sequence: CASSPRGAGVWNEQFF. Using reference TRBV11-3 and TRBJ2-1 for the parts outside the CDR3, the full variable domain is EAGVVQSPRYKIIEKKQPVAFWCNPISGHNTLYWYLQNLGQGPELLIRYENEEAVDDSQLPKDRFSAERLKGVDSTLKIQPAELGDSAVYLCASSPRGAGVWNEQFFGPGTRLTVL.

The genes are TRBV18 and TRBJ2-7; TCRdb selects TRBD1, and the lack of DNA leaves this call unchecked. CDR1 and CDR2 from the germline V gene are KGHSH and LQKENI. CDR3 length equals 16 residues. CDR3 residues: CASSTSAGPSSHEQYF.

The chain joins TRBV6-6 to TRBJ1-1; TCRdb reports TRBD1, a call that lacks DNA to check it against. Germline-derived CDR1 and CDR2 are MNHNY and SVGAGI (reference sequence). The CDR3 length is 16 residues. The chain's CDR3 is CASSLGAPRGDTEAFF.

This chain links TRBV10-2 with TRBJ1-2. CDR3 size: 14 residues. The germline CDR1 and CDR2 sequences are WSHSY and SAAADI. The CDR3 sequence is CASSQSSQYDGYTF.

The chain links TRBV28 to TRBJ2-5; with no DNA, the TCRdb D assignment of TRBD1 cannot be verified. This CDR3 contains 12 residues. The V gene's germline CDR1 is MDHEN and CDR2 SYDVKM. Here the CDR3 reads CASTPPRGTQYF.

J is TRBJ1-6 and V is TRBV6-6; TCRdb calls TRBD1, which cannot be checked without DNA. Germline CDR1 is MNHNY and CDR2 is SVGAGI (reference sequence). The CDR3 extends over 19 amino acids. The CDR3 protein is CASSYSLDSPSSYNSPLNF.

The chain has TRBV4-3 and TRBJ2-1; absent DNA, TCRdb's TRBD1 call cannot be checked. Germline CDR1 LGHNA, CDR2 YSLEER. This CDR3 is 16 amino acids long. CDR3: CASSQDLQGAYNEQFF.